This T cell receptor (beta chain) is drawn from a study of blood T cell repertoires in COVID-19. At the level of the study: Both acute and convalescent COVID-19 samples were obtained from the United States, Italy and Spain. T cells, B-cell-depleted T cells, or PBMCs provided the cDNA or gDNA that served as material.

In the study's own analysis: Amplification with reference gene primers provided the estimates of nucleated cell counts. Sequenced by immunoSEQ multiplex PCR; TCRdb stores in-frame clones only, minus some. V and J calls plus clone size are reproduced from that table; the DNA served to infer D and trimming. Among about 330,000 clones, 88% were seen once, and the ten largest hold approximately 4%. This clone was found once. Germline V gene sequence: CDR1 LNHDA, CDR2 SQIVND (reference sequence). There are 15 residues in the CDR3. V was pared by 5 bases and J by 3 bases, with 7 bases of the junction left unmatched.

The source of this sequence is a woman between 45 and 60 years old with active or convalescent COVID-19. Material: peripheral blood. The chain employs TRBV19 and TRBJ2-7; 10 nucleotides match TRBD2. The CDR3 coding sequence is TGTGCCAGTAGTGGGCTAGCGGGAGTCAACTACGAGCAGTACTTC. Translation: CASSGLAGVNYEQYF.